This TCR beta chain comes out of a study of cytomegalovirus exposure and HLA in healthy donors. Study-level results: The dataset shows that most TCR sequences were rare, while some public TCRs occurred in many donors. Presence/absence analyses supposed approximately even sequencing depth among donors. Cytomegalovirus association was assigned to about 150 TCR beta chains.

The PCR was carried out with 60 Vbeta primers and 13 Jbeta primers. Authors' analysis steps: Unique TCR beta chains totaled some 80 million in a later count, with some 10 million of them shared. Only in-frame clones appear in the TCRdb table, and some are missing; sequencing was by immunoSEQ multiplex PCR. V and J calls and clone size are as listed in that table; D and trimming were resolved from the DNA. The repertoire holds around 100,000 clones, 65% seen once, with 3.5% to 4% in the top ten. To note about this clone: Its antigen is unknown.

V was shortened by 4 bases and J by 1 base, with 11 bases between the two germline ends. CDR1 is SGHDN, CDR2 FVKESK, per germline. The CDR3 covers 15 residues. The receptor's source is a man younger than 45 in good health and CMV-seropositive. The chain is built from TRBV14 and TRBJ2-1; the D gene is possibly TRBD2 (5 bases). The sample was PBMCs. This CDR3 is CASSLPGLSYNEQFF. The CDR3 DNA follows: TGTGCCAGCAGCCTACCGGGATTATCCTACAATGAGCAGTTCTTC. The whole variable domain, filled in from reference TRBV14 and TRBJ2-1, reads EAGVTQFPSHSVIEKGQTVTLRCDPISGHDNLYWYRRVMGKEIKFLLHFVKESKQDESGMPNNRFLAERTGGTYSTLKVQPAELEDSGVYFCASSLPGLSYNEQFFGPGTRLTVL.